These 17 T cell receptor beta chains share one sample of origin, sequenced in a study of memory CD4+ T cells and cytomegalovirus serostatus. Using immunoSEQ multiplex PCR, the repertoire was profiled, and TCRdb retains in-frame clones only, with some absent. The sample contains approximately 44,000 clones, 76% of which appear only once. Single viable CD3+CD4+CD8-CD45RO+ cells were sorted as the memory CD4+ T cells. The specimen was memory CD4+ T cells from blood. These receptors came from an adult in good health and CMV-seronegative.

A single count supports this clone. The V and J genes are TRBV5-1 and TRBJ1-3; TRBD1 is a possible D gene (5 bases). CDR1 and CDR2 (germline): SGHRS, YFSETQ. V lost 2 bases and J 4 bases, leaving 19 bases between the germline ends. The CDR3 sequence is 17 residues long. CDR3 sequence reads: CASSFGNLNRGGNTIYF. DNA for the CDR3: TGCGCCAGCAGCTTCGGTAACTTAAACCGGGGGGGAAACACCATATATTTT.

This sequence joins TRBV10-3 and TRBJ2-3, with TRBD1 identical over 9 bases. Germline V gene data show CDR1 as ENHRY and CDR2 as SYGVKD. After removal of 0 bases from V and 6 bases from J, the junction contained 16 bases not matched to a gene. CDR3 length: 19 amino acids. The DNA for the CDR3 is TGTGCCATCAGTGAGTCCGAATTACTAAGCGGGACAGGGAACGATACGCAGTATTTT. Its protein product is CAISESELLSGTGNDTQYF.

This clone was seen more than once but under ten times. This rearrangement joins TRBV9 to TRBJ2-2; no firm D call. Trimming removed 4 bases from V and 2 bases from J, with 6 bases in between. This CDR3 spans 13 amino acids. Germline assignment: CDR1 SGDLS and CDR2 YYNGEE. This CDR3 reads CASSTHNTGELFF. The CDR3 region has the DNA TGTGCCAGCAGCACCCACAACACCGGGGAGCTGTTTTTT.

CDR3 in amino acids: CASSPFPGQGSSPLHF. The CDR3 DNA is TGTGCCAGCAGCCCCTTCCCGGGACAGGGGTCTTCACCCCTCCACTTT. This sequence joins TRBV5-5 and TRBJ1-6, with 10 nucleotides matching TRBD1. The CDR3 sequence is 16 residues long. V lost 4 bases, J lost 9 bases, and 10 bases stayed unmatched. Looked up from germline, CDR1 is SGHKS and CDR2 is YYEKEE (reference sequence).

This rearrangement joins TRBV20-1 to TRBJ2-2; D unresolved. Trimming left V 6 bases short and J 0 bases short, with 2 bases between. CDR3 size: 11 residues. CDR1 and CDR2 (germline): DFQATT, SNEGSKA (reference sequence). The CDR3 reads CSAANTGELFF. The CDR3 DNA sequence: TGCAGTGCAGCGAACACCGGGGAGCTGTTTTTT.

The CDR3 coding sequence is TGTGCCAGCTCCCCCAACGGGGGGGATGGCTACACCTTC. The encoded protein is CASSPNGGDGYTF. The chain couples TRBV18 to TRBJ1-2, with D perhaps TRBD1 (5 bases). The V gene's germline CDR1 is KGHSH and CDR2 LQKENI. V dropped 6 bases and J dropped 6 bases, with 14 bases sitting between them. This CDR3 comprises 13 residues.

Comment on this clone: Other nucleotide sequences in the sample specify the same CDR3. CDR3 residues: CASSSRGGGEKLFF. The CDR3, as DNA: TGCGCCAGCAGCTCCAGGGGAGGCGGTGAAAAACTGTTTTTT. V is TRBV5-1 and J is TRBJ1-4; D is possibly TRBD1 (6 bases). V lost 3 bases, J lost 7 bases, and 13 bases lay in between. CDR1 SGHRS and CDR2 YFSETQ come from the germline V gene. The CDR3 has 14 amino acids.

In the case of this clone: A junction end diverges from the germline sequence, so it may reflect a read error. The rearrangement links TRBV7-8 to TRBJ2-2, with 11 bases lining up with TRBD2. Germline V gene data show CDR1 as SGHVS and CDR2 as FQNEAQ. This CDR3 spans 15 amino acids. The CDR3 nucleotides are TGTGCCAGCAGCCTAGCGGGGGGAAAAGCCGGGGAGCTGTTTTTT. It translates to CASSLAGGKAGELFF.

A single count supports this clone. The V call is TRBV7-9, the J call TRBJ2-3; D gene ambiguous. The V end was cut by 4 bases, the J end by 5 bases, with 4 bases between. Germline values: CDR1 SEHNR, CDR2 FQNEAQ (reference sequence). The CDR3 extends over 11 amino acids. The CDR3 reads CASSYLDTQYF. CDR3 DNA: TGTGCCAGCAGCTATTTAGATACGCAGTATTTT.

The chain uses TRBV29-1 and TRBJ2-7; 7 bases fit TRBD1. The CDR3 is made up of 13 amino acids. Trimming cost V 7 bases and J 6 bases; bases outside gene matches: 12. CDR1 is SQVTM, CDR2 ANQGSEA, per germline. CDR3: CSAYGTDHSEQYF. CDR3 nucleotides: TGCAGCGCCTACGGGACAGACCATTCCGAGCAGTACTTC.

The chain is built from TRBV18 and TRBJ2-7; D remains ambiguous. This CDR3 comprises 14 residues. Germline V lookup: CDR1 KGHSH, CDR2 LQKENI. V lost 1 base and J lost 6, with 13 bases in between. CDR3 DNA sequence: TGTGCCAGCTCACCACGAGATGGGGTTCCCGAGCAGTACTTC. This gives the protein CASSPRDGVPEQYF.

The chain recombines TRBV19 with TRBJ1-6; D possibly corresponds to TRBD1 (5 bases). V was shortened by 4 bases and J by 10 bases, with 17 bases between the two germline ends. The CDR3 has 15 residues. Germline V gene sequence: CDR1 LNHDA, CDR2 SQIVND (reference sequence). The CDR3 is CASSTTQGGRSPLHF. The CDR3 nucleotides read TGTGCCAGTAGTACCACCCAGGGTGGGAGATCACCCCTCCACTTT.

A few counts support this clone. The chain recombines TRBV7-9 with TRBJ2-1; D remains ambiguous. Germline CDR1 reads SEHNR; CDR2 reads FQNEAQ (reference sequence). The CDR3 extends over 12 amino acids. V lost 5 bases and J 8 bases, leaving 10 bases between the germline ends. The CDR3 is CASSRERDEQFF. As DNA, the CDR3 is TGTGCCAGCAGCCGAGAGCGCGATGAGCAGTTCTTC.

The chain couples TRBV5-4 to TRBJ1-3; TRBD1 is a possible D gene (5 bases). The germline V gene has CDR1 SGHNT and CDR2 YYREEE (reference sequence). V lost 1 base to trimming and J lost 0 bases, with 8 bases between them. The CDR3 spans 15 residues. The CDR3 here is CASSLRQSSGNTIYF. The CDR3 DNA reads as TGTGCCAGCAGCTTGAGACAGAGCTCTGGAAACACCATATATTTT.

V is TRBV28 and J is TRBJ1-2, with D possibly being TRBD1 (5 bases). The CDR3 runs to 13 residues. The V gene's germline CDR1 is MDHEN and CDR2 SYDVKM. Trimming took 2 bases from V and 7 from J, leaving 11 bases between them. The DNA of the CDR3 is TGTGCCAGCAGTTTAACAGGCCGGAGTGGCTACACCTTC. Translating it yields CASSLTGRSGYTF.

The chain's CDR3 is CASSQNGQGGKKLFF. The CDR3 DNA follows: TGTGCCAGCAGCCAGAATGGACAGGGGGGGAAAAAACTGTTTTTT. The genes are TRBV28 and TRBJ1-4, with 10 nucleotides matching TRBD1. The CDR3 runs to 15 residues. V lost 6 bases, J lost 9 bases, and 10 bases stayed unmatched. Germline V gene data show CDR1 as MDHEN and CDR2 as SYDVKM.

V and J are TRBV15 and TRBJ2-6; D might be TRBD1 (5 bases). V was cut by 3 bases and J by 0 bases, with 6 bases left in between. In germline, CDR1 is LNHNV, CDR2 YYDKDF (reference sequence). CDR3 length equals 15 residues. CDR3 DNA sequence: TGTGCCACCAGCAGGGACAACTCTGGGGCCAACGTCCTGACTTTC. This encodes CATSRDNSGANVLTF.